The 22 T cell receptor beta chains given below trace back to one sample, sequenced in a study of T cell responses to AZD1222 COVID-19 vaccine. Generated by immunoSEQ multiplex PCR, the TCRdb table keeps only in-frame clones and is missing some. The sample consists of 120,000 or so clones, around 83% of them appearing once. The sequencing here drew on peripheral blood, taken 28 days after the second AZD1222 dose. These receptors all come from an adult who received the AZD1222 COVID-19 vaccine.

This chain uses TRBV7-9 with TRBJ1-1; D remains unclear. Germline CDR1 reads SEHNR; CDR2 reads FQNEAQ (reference sequence). V lost 5 bases, J lost 3 bases, and 22 bases lay in between. The CDR3 length is 17 residues. The CDR3 sequence is CASSPAGGEDMDTEAFF. The CDR3 DNA sequence: TGTGCCAGCAGCCCCGCAGGCGGAGAAGATATGGACACTGAAGCTTTCTTT.

To note about this clone: This sample includes further DNA sequences coding for the same CDR3. This chain connects TRBV12-3 or TRBV12-4 to TRBJ2-7, with no clear D. The ends were cut back, 1 base at V and 2 bases at J, with 3 bases in the middle. This CDR3 spans 12 amino acids. CDR3 region: CASSLVTYEQYF. Written as DNA, the CDR3 is TGTGCCAGCAGTTTAGTGACCTACGAGCAGTACTTC.

The rearrangement links TRBV15 to TRBJ2-7; no clear D. The ends were cut back, 0 bases at V and 3 bases at J, with 12 bases in the middle. CDR3 size: 15 residues. Germline V lookup: CDR1 LNHNV, CDR2 YYDKDF (reference sequence). The CDR3 is CATSRENSQYYEQYF. The DNA for the CDR3 is TGTGCCACCAGCAGAGAAAACTCACAGTACTACGAGCAGTACTTC.

The chain has TRBV18 and TRBJ2-3, with TRBD2 matching 7 bases. Germline trimming cut 3 bases from V and 3 bases from J; bases unmatched to any gene: 3. Germline-derived CDR1 and CDR2 are KGHSH and LQKENI. This CDR3 is built from 14 residues. CDR3: CASSPSGATDTQYF. CDR3 coding DNA: TGTGCCAGCTCACCGAGCGGGGCTACAGATACGCAGTATTTT.

The chain is built from TRBV6-6 and TRBJ1-3; D not resolved. This CDR3 has 16 residues. Between the trimmed V and J ends, which lost 2 bases and 0 bases, there was a span of 11 bases. Per the germline V gene, CDR1 is MNHNY and CDR2 is SVGAGI (reference sequence). CDR3 in DNA: TGTGCCAGCAGTTACAAAGACTCGAGCTCTGGAAACACCATATATTTT. This codes for CASSYKDSSSGNTIYF.

The J gene is TRBJ2-1, the V gene TRBV6-5; D may be TRBD2 (5 bases). CDR1 MNHEY and CDR2 SVGAGI come from the germline V gene. This CDR3 comprises 10 residues. Trimming took 7 bases from V and 10 from J, leaving 8 bases between them. CDR3 loop: CASKSGEQFF. CDR3 nucleotides: TGTGCCAGCAAATCGGGAGAGCAGTTCTTC.

J is TRBJ1-1 and V is TRBV6-6; D gene uncertain. Germline V lookup: CDR1 MNHNY, CDR2 SVGAGI (reference sequence). The CDR3 covers 13 residues. The V end was cut by 4 bases, the J end by 8 bases, with 14 bases between. CDR3 amino acids: CASSFSSPGEAFF. CDR3 bases: TGTGCCAGCAGTTTCTCCTCGCCGGGAGAAGCTTTCTTT.

The V call is TRBV29-1, the J call TRBJ1-1; D not resolved. Germline CDR1 reads SQVTM; CDR2 reads ANQGSEA. This CDR3 has 14 amino acids. Trimming left V 6 bases short and J 0 bases short, with 14 bases between. This CDR3 is CSVGLGAMNTEAFF. The CDR3 DNA is TGCAGCGTAGGCCTGGGAGCTATGAACACTGAAGCTTTCTTT.

This sequence joins TRBV6-1 and TRBJ1-5, with D possibly TRBD1 on 5 matching bases. Germline values: CDR1 MNHNS, CDR2 SASEGT. This CDR3 comprises 14 residues. With 0 bases removed from V and 2 bases from J, the gap between germline ends came to 5 bases. The chain's CDR3 is CASSEAQGNQPQHF. As DNA, the CDR3 is TGTGCCAGCAGTGAAGCACAGGGCAATCAGCCCCAGCATTTT.

The genes are TRBV28 and TRBJ2-1, with TRBD1 identical over 8 bases. J was trimmed by 6 bases and V by 6 bases; bases with no gene match: 10. The CDR3 sequence is 15 residues long. Per germline, CDR1 MDHEN and CDR2 SYDVKM. The CDR3 is CASRRPGTGANEQFF. DNA of the CDR3: TGTGCCAGCAGACGACCCGGGACAGGCGCCAATGAGCAGTTCTTC.

The chain employs TRBV7-2 and TRBJ1-4, with unresolved D. CDR1 is SGHTA, CDR2 FQGNSA, per germline. Trimming left V 1 base short and J 6 bases short, with 6 bases between. The CDR3 loop spans 13 amino acids. The CDR3 DNA reads as TGTGCCAGCAGCTTAGATTTATATGAAAAACTGTTTTTT. Protein sequence: CASSLDLYEKLFF.

About this clone itself: The sample carries other DNA sequences with the same CDR3. This chain links TRBV6-5 with TRBJ1-2; no reliable D call. Looked up from germline, CDR1 is MNHEY and CDR2 is SVGAGI. V lost 2 bases and J 1 base, leaving 5 bases between the germline ends. The CDR3 is 13 amino acids. The CDR3 sequence: CASSYKDNYGYTF. The CDR3 DNA follows: TGTGCCAGCAGTTACAAGGATAACTATGGCTACACCTTC.

V is TRBV6-5 and J is TRBJ2-7; D is possibly TRBD1 (5 bases). The CDR3 spans 14 residues. Germline loops: CDR1 MNHEY, CDR2 SVGAGI. Trimming pared 7 bases from V and 0 bases from J, leaving 13 bases between. The CDR3 loop reads CASKVQGTSYEQYF. CDR3 in DNA: TGTGCCAGCAAGGTCCAGGGCACCTCCTACGAGCAGTACTTC.

The rearrangement links TRBV28 to TRBJ2-7; D uncertain. The CDR3 covers 14 residues. V shed 7 bases and J shed 0 bases, with 13 bases lying between them. Looked up from germline, CDR1 is MDHEN and CDR2 is SYDVKM. The CDR3 sequence: CASIRHHPSYEQYF. The CDR3 DNA sequence: TGTGCCAGCATTCGACACCATCCCTCCTACGAGCAGTACTTC.

This chain uses TRBV2 with TRBJ2-7, with D perhaps matching TRBD1 or TRBD2 (5 bases each). The CDR3 has 12 amino acids. Germline values: CDR1 SNHLY, CDR2 FYNNEI. Trimming removed 4 bases from V and 9 bases from J, with 13 bases in between. CDR3 sequence: CASSVGVPGQYF. The CDR3 DNA reads as TGTGCCAGCAGTGTGGGGGTGCCGGGGCAGTACTTC.

This chain joins TRBV7-8 and TRBJ1-2; 7 bases line up with TRBD1. V shed 4 bases, J shed 0 bases, and the junction held 5 bases outside the gene matches. Germline V gene data show CDR1 as SGHVS and CDR2 as FQNEAQ. The CDR3 runs 15 residues. The CDR3 DNA reads TGTGCCAGCAGCTCACGGGGACAGTCTAACTATGGCTACACCTTC. Its translation is CASSSRGQSNYGYTF.

Here the CDR3 reads CASSFVPPYGYTF. The CDR3 coding sequence is TGTGCCAGCAGCTTTGTCCCACCTTATGGCTACACCTTC. The rearrangement joins TRBV11-2 to TRBJ1-2, with D unresolved. V lost 3 bases, J lost 5 bases, and 10 bases lay in between. The germline CDR1 and CDR2 sequences are SGHAT and FQNNGV. The CDR3 has 13 amino acids.

The chain couples TRBV11-3 to TRBJ2-3; D gene unclear. Germline-derived CDR1 and CDR2 are SGHNT and YENEEA. The CDR3 loop spans 14 amino acids. Trimming took off 2 bases at V and 1 base at J, with 7 bases between the two ends. The CDR3 DNA is TGTGCCAGCAGCTTACACCGGGGCACAGATACGCAGTATTTT. This encodes CASSLHRGTDTQYF.

The chain uses TRBV2 and TRBJ2-1; D is uncertain. The CDR3 has 13 amino acids. V was trimmed by 7 bases and J by 0 bases, leaving 7 bases between them. CDR1 SNHLY and CDR2 FYNNEI come from the germline V gene. DNA of the CDR3: TGTGCCAGCACCGGGTCCTCCTACAATGAGCAGTTCTTC. This codes for CASTGSSYNEQFF. The complete variable domain, with remaining parts taken from reference TRBV2 and TRBJ2-1, reads EPEVTQTPSHQVTQMGQEVILRCVPISNHLYFYWYRQILGQKVEFLVSFYNNEISEKSEIFDDQFSVERPDGSNFTLKIRSTKLEDSAMYFCASTGSSYNEQFFGPGTRLTVL.

This sequence joins TRBV30 and TRBJ2-7, with D perhaps matching TRBD1 (7 bases). This CDR3 has 15 residues. V lost 2 bases to trimming and J lost 6 bases, with 20 bases between them. Germline CDR1 and CDR2: GTSNPN and SVGIG (reference sequence). CDR3 DNA sequence: TGTGCCTGGAGTCCCTCAGGGGGTTGGGGAGGCGAGCAGTACTTC. Protein product: CAWSPSGGWGGEQYF.

The chain uses TRBV28 and TRBJ1-1; 10 bases fit TRBD1. Unmatched junction bases numbered 8, after V lost 6 bases and J lost 4 bases. The CDR3 is made up of 15 amino acids. Germline V CDR1 and CDR2: MDHEN, SYDVKM. The CDR3 DNA sequence: TGTGCCAGCAGCTCCACCGGACAGGGGGGCACTGAAGCTTTCTTT. This sequence encodes CASSSTGQGGTEAFF. The variable domain in full, with the rest retrieved from reference TRBV28 and TRBJ1-1, is DVKVTQSSRYLVKRTGEKVFLECVQDMDHENMFWYRQDPGLGLRLIYFSYDVKMKEKGDIPEGYSVSREKKERFSLILESASTNQTSMYLCASSSTGQGGTEAFFGQGTRLTVV.

Remarks on this clone: The same CDR3 is also encoded by other DNA sequences in this sample. V gene TRBV7-9 combines with J gene TRBJ2-7; D perhaps matches TRBD2 (5 bases). The CDR3 is 14 residues long. The germline V gene has CDR1 SEHNR and CDR2 FQNEAQ (reference sequence). V was cut by 0 bases and J by 1 base, with 7 bases left in between. The CDR3 loop is CASSLAGVSYEQYF. CDR3 in DNA: TGTGCCAGCAGCTTAGCCGGGGTTTCCTACGAGCAGTACTTC.